This T cell receptor beta chain came from a study of blood T cell repertoires in COVID-19. Study background: COVID-19 samples from acute and convalescent phases originated in the United States, Italy and Spain. PBMCs, B-cell-depleted T cells, or T cells were the source of the cDNA or gDNA that made up the material.

Germline V gene sequence: CDR1 MDHEN, CDR2 SYDVKM. J gave up 2 bases and V 4 bases, and 6 bases lay outside the gene matches. CDR3 length: 16 amino acids. Per the original methods: How many nucleated cells were present was estimated from reference gene primer amplification. The table came from immunoSEQ multiplex PCR; TCRdb's copy has only in-frame clones and leaves some out. V and J calls and clone size follow that table, whereas D and trimming were derived from the DNA. The table shows some 80,000 clones, with 86% occurring only once. The sample comprised peripheral blood. This receptor was obtained from a human donor in a cohort sampled during active COVID-19. V usage is TRBV28 and J usage is TRBJ2-7; 12 positions match TRBD2. DNA for the CDR3: TGTGCCAGCAGTTCACTAGCGGGAGGCCTACCCTACGAGCAGTACTTC. It is translated as CASSSLAGGLPYEQYF.